The 3 T cell receptor beta chains below were found in one sample sequenced in a study of Graves' ophthalmopathy and Graves' hyperthyroidism. RNA transcripts provided the template for amplifying TCR beta CDR3 regions. RT-PCR in the first round used HTBI primers; a second-round multiplex PCR followed. TCRdb itself ran the multiplex PCR reads through MiXCR, one entry per CDR3 protein. The table has more than 1,000,000 distinct CDR3 sequences, 36% seen once. The sequencing input was peripheral blood or thyroid tissue (not recorded which). The receptors shown here come from an adult man with Graves' hyperthyroidism.

The chain is built from TRBV7-3 and TRBJ1-2; D may be TRBD1 (5 bases). The CDR3 covers 17 residues. Germline V CDR1 and CDR2: SGHTA, FQGTGA. V was trimmed by 5 bases and J by 7 bases, leaving 26 bases between them. The CDR3 is CASSPASAQGSDGGYTF. In DNA form, the CDR3 reads TGTGCCAGCAGCCCCGCTAGCGCGCAGGGCAGTGACGGTGGCTACACCTTC.

Of note for this clonotype: A much larger clone differs by one base, so this may be a read error. The rearrangement uses TRBV12-3 or TRBV12-4 and TRBJ1-5; D call uncertain. Trimming removed 1 base at V and 12 bases at J, with 10 bases between. This CDR3 has 12 amino acids. The CDR3 DNA sequence: TGTGCCAGCAGTTTAGAATACCAGGTCCAGCATTTT. It codes for CASSLEYQVQHF.

This clonotype was seen more than once but under ten times. The V and J genes are TRBV7-9 and TRBJ2-7; D might be TRBD1 (6 bases). From germline, CDR1 is SEHNR and CDR2 FQNEAQ (reference sequence). V lost 6 bases to trimming and J lost 2 bases, with 17 bases between them. The CDR3 is made up of 15 amino acids. The CDR3 reads CASSKPGHLTYEQYF. In DNA, the CDR3 is TGTGCCAGCAGTAAACCGGGACACCTTACCTACGAGCAGTACTTC.